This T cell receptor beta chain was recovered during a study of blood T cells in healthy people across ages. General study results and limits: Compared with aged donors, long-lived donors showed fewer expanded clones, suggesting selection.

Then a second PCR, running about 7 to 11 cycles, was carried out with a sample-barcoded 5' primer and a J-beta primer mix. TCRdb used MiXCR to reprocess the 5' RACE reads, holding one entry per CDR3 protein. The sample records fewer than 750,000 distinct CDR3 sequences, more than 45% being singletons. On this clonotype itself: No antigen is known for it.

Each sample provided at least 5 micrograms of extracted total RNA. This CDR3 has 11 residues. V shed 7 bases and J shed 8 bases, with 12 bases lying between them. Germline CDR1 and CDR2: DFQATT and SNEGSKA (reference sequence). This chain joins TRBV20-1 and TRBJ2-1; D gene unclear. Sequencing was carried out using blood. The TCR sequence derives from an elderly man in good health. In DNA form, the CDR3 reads TGCAGTGGCCAGTATGGGGATGAGCAGTTCTTC. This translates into CSGQYGDEQFF.